This T cell receptor beta chain is drawn from a study of T cell responses to AZD1222 COVID-19 vaccine. Whole-study results and caveats: Regions left unmutated in variants are reportedly the target of nearly half of spike-specific TCRs. Donors, mostly white British, included more females; clonal diversity was possibly underestimated. Only a handful of AZD1222 recipients tested seropositive at baseline. Only after the peak T cell response were repertoires sampled.

Sequencing was performed with immunoSEQ multiplex PCR; in TCRdb, only in-frame clones are kept and a portion is missing. The top ten clones hold approximately 2% of a sample with roughly 180,000 clones, about 90% of them seen once. Comments on this clone: What it binds is unknown.

Trimming removed 2 bases from V and 6 bases from J, with 20 bases in between. This CDR3 is 16 amino acids long. Germline CDR1 and CDR2: MNHEY and SVGAGI. This rearrangement joins TRBV6-5 to TRBJ2-7; D might be TRBD2 (6 bases). The receptor was derived from an adult in good health. The sample was peripheral blood, taken on day 0 of AZD1222 vaccination. This chain's CDR3 is CASSYGGAASTGEQYF. The CDR3 DNA is TGTGCCAGCAGTTACGGAGGGGCAGCTTCGACCGGCGAGCAGTACTTC.